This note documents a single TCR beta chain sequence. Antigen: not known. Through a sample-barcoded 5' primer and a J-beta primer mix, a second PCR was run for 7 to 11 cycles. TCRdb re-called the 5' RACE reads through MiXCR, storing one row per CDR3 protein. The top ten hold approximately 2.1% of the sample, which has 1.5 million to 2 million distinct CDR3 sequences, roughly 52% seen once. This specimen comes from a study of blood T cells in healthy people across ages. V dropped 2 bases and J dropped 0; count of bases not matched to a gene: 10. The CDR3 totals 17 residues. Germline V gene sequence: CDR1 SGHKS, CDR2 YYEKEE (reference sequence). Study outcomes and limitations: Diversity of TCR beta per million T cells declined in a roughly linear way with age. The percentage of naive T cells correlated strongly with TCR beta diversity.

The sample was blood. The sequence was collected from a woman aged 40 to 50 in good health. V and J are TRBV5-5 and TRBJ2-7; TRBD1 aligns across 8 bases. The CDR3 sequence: CASSFSLWDRSSYEQYF. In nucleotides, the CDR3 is TGTGCCAGCAGCTTCTCGCTGTGGGACAGGAGCTCCTACGAGCAGTACTTC.